Sequencing of this T cell receptor beta chain was carried out in a study of vaccination and CD4 T cells after COVID-19. Study context: Post-COVID draws followed diagnosis by a median roughly 93 days (range 35 to 161). Study-level results: Early post-infection timepoints were not included, and relatively few convalescent patients were studied.

This clonotype occurred a few times. Its antigen is undetermined. Documented treatment: 10-day PBMC culture with coronavirus spike peptide pools or control peptides (ViraFEST assay). ViraFEST relied on peptide pools to expand antigen-specific T cells; the TCRs were sequenced afterward. CDR3 length: 15 residues. The V segment lost 3 bases and the J segment 4 bases; nucleotides outside the gene matches: 4. CDR1 is MNHNS, CDR2 SASEGT, per germline. The Oncomine TCR Beta short-read assay generated sequence data from the DNA of cultured CD4+ T cells. It was cultured CD4+ T cells from which genomic DNA was extracted. Via MiXCR, TCRdb re-called the PCR reads, giving one row per CDR3 protein. The sample consists of 11,000 or so distinct CDR3 sequences, roughly 46% of them appearing once.

V usage is TRBV6-1 and J usage is TRBJ1-2; 11 bases map to TRBD1. The sequence was obtained from a human donor who had recovered from COVID-19. The specimen sequenced was CD4+ T cells from blood, cultured in vitro. CDR3 residues: CASSEPGQGVYGYTF. CDR3 nucleotides: TGTGCCAGCAGTGAGCCGGGACAGGGGGTCTATGGCTACACCTTC.